This T cell receptor (beta chain) was profiled in a study of shared clonotypes between healthy human individuals (dated by TCRdb to 2020 to 2021). Context from the whole study: Three men and two women, aged 18 to 49 years, made up the cohort. For each donor, CD4 naive and CD4 memory were each given three plates, CD8 naive was given two plates, and CD8 memory was given one plate. The study deeply sequenced blood TCR repertoires of several healthy adults to estimate repertoire size and the extent of clonotype sharing between individuals. Libraries were prepared and TCR repertoires were sequenced by different laboratories using diverse techniques, in order to increase sequencing depth and limit assay-specific biases. Per donor, leukapheresis produced somewhere between about 0.94 and 9.5 billion PBMCs. What the work shows at the level of the full study, not this receptor alone: Sampling was restricted to blood, and TCR repertoires in tissues likely differ from the TCR repertoires found in blood. Rarefaction of sorted-subset datasets indicated incomplete sequencing despite the large sequencing depth. Based on pairwise subsampling, the degree of clonotype sharing among donors was expected to be affected by sequencing depth. The small number of donors limited the genetic and exposure-history diversity represented. Estimated clonotype richness was generally larger for naive than for memory subsets. Compared with non-shared clonotypes, the clonotypes found in all four sorted-subset donors had higher generation probabilities. Approximately 4.8% of naive CD4, 3.5% of naive CD8, approximately 2% of memory CD4, and 0.35% to 0.5% of memory CD8 clonotypes were shared across several donors.

As to this clone: No antigen is known for it. Nothing much larger sits one base from this clone, and base qualities are not available.

Healthy HIV-negative adults with no recently reported acute infections or vaccinations were included as donors. Only Caucasian adults living in Nashville, Tennessee, USA were represented among the donors. CD4+ T cells were enriched by magnetic negative selection; naive cells were then positively selected on CD45RA, and the negative fraction formed the memory subset. After blood collection by leukapheresis, PBMCs were isolated using Ficoll-Histopaque density gradient centrifugation and then cryopreserved in the vapor phase of liquid nitrogen. Purity and quantity of every magnetically sorted T cell population were checked by analytical flow cytometry. From each sorted fraction, genomic DNA was isolated and quantified by UV absorbance on a Nanodrop 2000c. From the germline V gene, CDR1 is SGHRS and CDR2 is YFSETQ. Trimming leaves V shorter by 4 bases and J shorter by 6 bases, with the junction holding 13 bases beyond the gene matches. Measured from the cysteine to the phenylalanine, the CDR3 is 15 residues long. The retained sequence is limited to the CDR3, 45 bases, with the frame set at the first base.

Using the deep immunoSEQ assay, TCR CDR3 regions were amplified from genomic DNA by multiplex PCR. Extracted genomic DNA from each cell subset was spread evenly across all wells of several immunoSEQ 96-well plates, with each plate serving as a replicate. For sorted subsets, about 210 ng of genomic DNA, equivalent to roughly 30,000 T cell genomes, went into each replicate PCR. The purified libraries were quantified using a Qubit 3.0 fluorometer, sized with a Bioanalyzer 2100, and then quantified again using the KAPA Library Quantification kit. Every immunoSEQ 96-well plate was sequenced on a separate single-read 150-cycle Illumina NextSeq 550 flow cell. Under the source paper's analysis protocol: Because only junctional sequences without quality scores were contained in the immunoSEQ output, filtering matching that applied to full-length reads could not be performed. Sequences were annotated with PyIR, a Python wrapper for IgBLAST v1.9, using IMGT germline references to assign V/J genes and CDR3. Reads were removed for weak V/J assignments (E-value above 1e-6), missing CDR3, stop codons, out-of-frame junctions, or ambiguous translated residues. V3J clonotypes were defined as sequences sharing the same inferred V gene, J gene, and CDR3 amino acid sequence. Percentage overlap between repertoires was computed as shared unique clonotypes divided by the size of the smaller repertoire. Repertoire richness was assessed with RTK rarefaction, the Chao1 estimator, and Recon v2.1 estimates of unobserved clonotypes. OLGA was used to compute generation probabilities for all TCRbeta clonotypes that the gDNA method yielded from several donors. Imported from immuneACCESS, the table was reduced by TCRdb to in-frame sequences with V and J called. These copies leave out some clones; in studies compared against another copy, an unresolved V gene accounts for under half, and the cause of the remainder is not known. That table furnishes V, J and clone size, whereas the DNA furnished D and trimming. The sample profile shows under 1,100,000 clones; about 75% of them were found once. The ten largest clones represent about 1.5% of the sample.

This receptor was taken from a man aged 18 to 35 in good health. The chain couples TRBV5-1 to TRBJ2-7, with 7 middle bases fitting TRBD1. Sequencing used memory CD4+ T cells sorted from blood. The cell subset or site label on this specimen signifies: CD45RA-negative fraction. The CDR3 region reads CASSATRQGSGEQYF. Read as DNA, the sequence is TGCGCCAGCAGCGCCACCCGACAGGGTTCGGGCGAGCAGTACTTC.